The next 14 T cell receptor beta chains were all read from a single sample in a study of cytomegalovirus exposure and HLA in healthy donors. PCR was performed using 60 Vbeta and 13 Jbeta primers. Clones were read by immunoSEQ multiplex PCR, and TCRdb kept only the in-frame ones, dropping some. The sample lists some 120,000 clones, 74% occurring once. The material sequenced was PBMCs. The receptors come from a human donor in good health.

Concerning this clone: The germline gene is not matched at one end of the junction; a read error may be the cause. The chain couples TRBV7-9 to TRBJ2-7, with 8 positions matching TRBD1. CDR1 and CDR2 (germline): SEHNR, FQNEAQ (reference sequence). The length of the CDR3 is 12 residues. This CDR3 reads CSSSWTGTEQYF. The CDR3 DNA sequence: TGTTCCAGCAGCTGGACAGGGACCGAGCAGTACTTC.

J is TRBJ2-1 and V is TRBV4-1; 9 positions match TRBD2. This CDR3 contains 15 residues. V dropped 4 bases and J dropped 8; count of bases not matched to a gene: 9. From germline, CDR1 is MGHRA and CDR2 YSYEKL. CDR3 sequence reads: CASSLIAGDNDEQFF. The CDR3 coding sequence is TGCGCCAGCAGCCTTATAGCGGGAGACAACGATGAGCAGTTCTTC.

In this sample, this clone turned up a few times. CDR3 bases: TGCGCCAGCAGCCACGCCGGGAGGGGCACCGGGGAGCTGTTTTTT. It yields the protein CASSHAGRGTGELFF. This chain links TRBV5-1 with TRBJ2-2; 8 positions match TRBD2. Trimming at V came to 4 bases and at J to 4 bases, leaving 6 bases not matched to a gene. CDR1 and CDR2 (germline): SGHRS, YFSETQ. The CDR3 is 15 residues long. The full variable domain, rest sourced from reference TRBV5-1 and TRBJ2-2, is KAGVTQTPRYLIKTRGQQVTLSCSPISGHRSVSWYQQTPGQGLQFLFEYFSETQRNKGNFPGRFSGRQFSNSRSEMNVSTLELGDSALYLCASSHAGRGTGELFFGEGSRLTVL.

The chain recombines TRBV7-6 with TRBJ1-2, with 7 bases fitting TRBD1. The CDR3 sequence is 13 residues long. Germline CDR1 is SGHVS and CDR2 is FNYEAQ. Germline trimming cut 5 bases from V and 5 bases from J; bases unmatched to any gene: 5. The CDR3: CASSAHRGYGYTF. DNA for the CDR3: TGTGCCAGCAGCGCTCACAGGGGTTATGGCTACACCTTC.

This rearrangement joins TRBV30 to TRBJ1-1, with no clear D. The CDR3 has 19 amino acids. The V end lost 4 bases, the J end lost 1 base, and 28 bases lay between the germline ends. Germline lookup yields CDR1 GTSNPN and CDR2 SVGIG (reference sequence). The CDR3 spells CAWNWGAFGKDVTNTEAFF. CDR3 sequence (DNA): TGTGCCTGGAATTGGGGAGCTTTCGGGAAGGACGTCACGAACACTGAAGCTTTCTTT.

The genes are TRBV7-2 and TRBJ1-1; TRBD1 matches at 11 bases. CDR1 is SGHTA and CDR2 is FQGNSA in the germline V gene. The CDR3 totals 15 residues. Germline trimming cut 5 bases from V and 5 bases from J; bases unmatched to any gene: 7. The CDR3 nucleotides read TGTGCCAGCAGCCCCCTGGGGGACAGGGGGACTGAAGCTTTCTTT. Amino acids: CASSPLGDRGTEAFF.

This clone was observed a single time. The chain couples TRBV29-1 to TRBJ1-4, with 8 bases that match TRBD1. The V gene's germline CDR1 is SQVTM and CDR2 ANQGSEA. CDR3 size: 14 residues. Unmatched junction bases numbered 6, after V lost 6 bases and J lost 3 bases. The CDR3 reads CSVETGAANEKLFF. The CDR3 region has the DNA TGCAGCGTAGAGACAGGGGCGGCTAATGAAAAACTGTTTTTT.

The chain is built from TRBV2 and TRBJ1-1; D perhaps matches TRBD1 (6 bases). CDR1 is SNHLY, CDR2 FYNNEI, per germline. The CDR3 totals 13 residues. Trimming left V 5 bases short and J 6 bases short, with 13 bases between. CDR3 sequence reads: CASSSPSGAEAFF. In nucleotides, the CDR3 is TGTGCCAGCAGTAGTCCTTCAGGGGCTGAAGCTTTCTTT.

The chain combines TRBV15 with TRBJ2-3; D may be TRBD1 (5 bases). The germline V gene has CDR1 LNHNV and CDR2 YYDKDF (reference sequence). There are 15 residues in the CDR3. With 6 bases removed from V and 3 bases from J, the gap between germline ends came to 16 bases. CDR3 DNA sequence: TGTGCCACCAGTCCGGTGGACCAGGGTACAGATACGCAGTATTTT. It yields the protein CATSPVDQGTDTQYF.

The V and J genes are TRBV6-4 and TRBJ1-2, with D perhaps TRBD1 (6 bases). Trimming left V 4 bases short and J 5 bases short, with 14 bases between. The CDR3 is 14 amino acids. Germline lookup yields CDR1 MRHNA and CDR2 SNTAGT. CDR3 DNA sequence: TGTGCCAGCAGTGTGGGGGGGCGAGGGTATGGCTACACCTTC. The encoded protein is CASSVGGRGYGYTF.

The chain is built from TRBV19 and TRBJ1-4; D gene ambiguous. This CDR3 region has 16 residues. V was cut by 7 bases and J by 0 bases, with 15 bases left in between. CDR1 is LNHDA, CDR2 SQIVND, per germline (reference sequence). The CDR3 DNA reads as TGTGCCAGTACCGATAAGATGGGCGCAACTAATGAAAAACTGTTTTTT. It encodes CASTDKMGATNEKLFF.

The chain is built from TRBV12-5 and TRBJ2-1; perhaps TRBD2 as D (5 bases). CDR3 length: 17 residues. CDR1 is LGHNT and CDR2 is FRNRAP in the germline V gene. Trimming removed 3 bases from V and 8 bases from J, with 23 bases in between. DNA of the CDR3: TGTGCTAGTGGTTTAGCTCCGGGATCCCAAGCTGGAGATGAGCAGTTCTTC. Protein sequence: CASGLAPGSQAGDEQFF. Drawing the rest from reference TRBV12-5 and TRBJ2-1, the complete variable domain is DARVTQTPRHKVTEMGQEVTMRCQPILGHNTVFWYRQTMMQGLELLAYFRNRAPLDDSGMPKDRFSAEMPDATLATLKIQPSEPRDSAVYFCASGLAPGSQAGDEQFFGPGTRLTVL.

V is TRBV5-1 and J is TRBJ1-6; D call uncertain. Germline V gene sequence: CDR1 SGHRS, CDR2 YFSETQ. The CDR3 has 16 amino acids. V was shortened by 2 bases and J by 0 bases, with 9 bases between the two germline ends. CDR3 bases: TGCGCCAGCAGCTTTGGCAGAAGCTCCTATAATTCACCCCTCCACTTT. It codes for CASSFGRSSYNSPLHF.

The chain uses TRBV28 and TRBJ1-2; 7 bases fit TRBD1. V shed 6 bases, J shed 5 bases, and the junction held 6 bases outside the gene matches. The CDR3 has 13 amino acids. Germline loops: CDR1 MDHEN, CDR2 SYDVKM. CDR3 coding DNA: TGTGCCAGCAGACCGACAGGGCAGTATGGCTACACCTTC. Amino acid sequence: CASRPTGQYGYTF.